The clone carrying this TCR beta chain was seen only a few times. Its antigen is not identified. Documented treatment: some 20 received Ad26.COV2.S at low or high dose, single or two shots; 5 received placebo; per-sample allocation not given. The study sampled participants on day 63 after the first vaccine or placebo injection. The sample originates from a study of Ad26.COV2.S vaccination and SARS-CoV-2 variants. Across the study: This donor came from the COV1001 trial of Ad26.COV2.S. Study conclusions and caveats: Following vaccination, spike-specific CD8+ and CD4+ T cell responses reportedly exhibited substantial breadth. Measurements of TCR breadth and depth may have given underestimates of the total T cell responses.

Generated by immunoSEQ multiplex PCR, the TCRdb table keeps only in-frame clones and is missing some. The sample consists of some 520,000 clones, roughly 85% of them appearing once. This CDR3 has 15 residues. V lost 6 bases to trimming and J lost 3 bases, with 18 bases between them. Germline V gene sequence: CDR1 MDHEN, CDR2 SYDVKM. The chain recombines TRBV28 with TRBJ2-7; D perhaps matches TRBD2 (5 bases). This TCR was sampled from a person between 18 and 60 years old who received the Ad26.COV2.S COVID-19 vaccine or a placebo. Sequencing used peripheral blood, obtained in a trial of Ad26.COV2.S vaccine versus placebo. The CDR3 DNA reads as TGTGCCAGCAGCCCATCAGAGGGCACTTTCTACGAGCAGTACTTC. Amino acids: CASSPSEGTFYEQYF.